Below are 21 T cell receptor beta chains sequenced from a single sample in a study of blood T cell repertoires in COVID-19. Sequencing was performed with immunoSEQ multiplex PCR; in TCRdb, only in-frame clones are kept and a portion is missing. The data hold 200,000 to 250,000 clones, with around 84% observed a single time. The sample consisted of peripheral blood. Source of these receptors: a woman older than 75 with COVID-19, enrolled during active disease.

The chain carries TRBV28 and TRBJ1-3, with D perhaps matching TRBD1 (5 bases). This CDR3 comprises 14 residues. V lost 6 bases, J lost 0 bases, and 9 bases lay in between. Germline V gene sequence: CDR1 MDHEN, CDR2 SYDVKM. Here the CDR3 DNA reads TGTGCCAGCAGCCCTGACAGCTCTGGAAACACCATATATTTT. Its translation: CASSPDSSGNTIYF.

In DNA form, the CDR3 reads TGTGCCAGCAGAACCGGAGGGCTTACTAGCAATCAGCCCCAGCATTTT. It yields the protein CASRTGGLTSNQPQHF. This chain uses TRBV28 with TRBJ1-5; no reliable D call. CDR1 is MDHEN, CDR2 SYDVKM, per germline. V lost 6 bases and J 0 bases, leaving 15 bases between the germline ends. This CDR3 is built from 16 residues.

The rearrangement joins TRBV3-1 (or the pseudogene TRBV3-2) to TRBJ2-4, with 12 bases fitting TRBD2. This CDR3 spans 18 amino acids. The germline V gene encodes CDR1 LGHDT and CDR2 YNNKEL (reference sequence). Trimming took 5 bases from V and 0 from J; bases not matched to a gene: 8. CDR3 amino acids: CASSSSGGGLLAKNIQYF. The CDR3 coding sequence is TGTGCCAGCAGCTCTAGCGGGGGGGGTTTGTTAGCCAAAAACATTCAGTACTTC.

This clone was seen only once. The chain is built from TRBV7-2 and TRBJ2-5; 7 bases are a match to TRBD1. V gave up 5 bases and J gave up 4 bases; unmatched junction bases: 13. This CDR3 has 16 amino acids. From germline, CDR1 is SGHTA and CDR2 FQGNSA. As DNA, the CDR3 is TGTGCCAGCAGCCCCACCCCCAACAGGGGAAGAGAGACCCAGTACTTC. It yields the protein CASSPTPNRGRETQYF. The entire variable domain, with the rest obtained from reference TRBV7-2 and TRBJ2-5, is as follows: GAGVSQSPSNKVTEKGKDVELRCDPISGHTALYWYRQSLGQGLEFLIYFQGNSAPDKSGLPSDRFSAERTGGSVSTLTIQRTQQEDSAVYLCASSPTPNRGRETQYFGPGTRLLVL.

The chain joins TRBV6-1 to TRBJ1-5, with 8 positions matching TRBD1. Germline V lookup: CDR1 MNHNS, CDR2 SASEGT. V trimming: 2 bases; J trimming: 7 bases; junction bases outside the gene matches: 7. This CDR3 comprises 15 residues. The DNA of the CDR3 is TGTGCCAGCAGTGAAACAGGGGGAGATCACCAGCCCCAGCATTTT. Amino acid sequence: CASSETGGDHQPQHF.

This chain connects TRBV28 to TRBJ1-3; 8 nucleotides align to TRBD1. CDR1 and CDR2 from the germline V gene are MDHEN and SYDVKM. Unmatched junction bases numbered 12, after V lost 5 bases and J lost 0 bases. This CDR3 is built from 18 residues. The CDR3 coding sequence is TGTGCCAGCAGTCCTCCGCAGGGGGCCATAGACTCTGGAAACACCATATATTTT. Its translation: CASSPPQGAIDSGNTIYF.

This chain joins TRBV21-1 and TRBJ1-3; TRBD1 reflects the table's D call only, with no check against the DNA. TRBV21-1 is noted as a pseudogene. CDR3 length equals 15 residues. The chain's CDR3 is CASSKTGREGVTIYF. DNA for the CDR3: TGTGCCAGCAGCAAAACCGGCAGGGAAGGAGTCACCATATATTTT.

The chain carries TRBV25-1 and TRBJ2-7; 11 nucleotides align to TRBD1. This CDR3 contains 15 residues. V shed 5 bases and J 4 bases; nucleotides not matched to a gene: 7. Germline V gene data show CDR1 as MGHDK and CDR2 as SYGVNS. The DNA for the CDR3 is TGTGCCAGCAGTCGTGGGGGACAGGGGGTATACGAGCAGTACTTC. Translation gives CASSRGGQGVYEQYF.

The chain carries TRBV28 and TRBJ1-4; 7 nucleotides match TRBD1. The length of the CDR3 is 15 residues. Germline V CDR1 and CDR2: MDHEN, SYDVKM. J gave up 8 bases and V 9 bases, and 15 bases lay outside the gene matches. The CDR3 bases are TGTGCCAGTCTGTCAGGGCAGGGGGTTTCGGAAAAACTGTTTTTT. Translating gives CASLSGQGVSEKLFF.

CDR3: CASSSGTGANNEQFF. The CDR3, as DNA: TGCGCCAGCAGCTCAGGGACAGGGGCGAACAATGAGCAGTTCTTC. V and J are TRBV5-1 and TRBJ2-1, with TRBD1 identical over 10 bases. V was clipped by 3 bases and J by 5 bases; unmatched bases: 5. This CDR3 contains 15 residues. The V gene's germline CDR1 is SGHRS and CDR2 YFSETQ.

The rearrangement links TRBV5-1 to TRBJ2-3; D is perhaps TRBD2 (6 bases). Germline values: CDR1 SGHRS, CDR2 YFSETQ. The CDR3 loop spans 13 amino acids. Trimming left V 5 bases short and J 2 bases short, with 9 bases between. CDR3 region: CASSRTNTDTQYF. As DNA, the CDR3 is TGCGCCAGCAGTCGGACTAACACAGATACGCAGTATTTT.

V and J are TRBV19 and TRBJ1-4, with D perhaps TRBD1 (6 bases). Germline V gene lookup returns CDR1 LNHDA and CDR2 SQIVND (reference sequence). This CDR3 comprises 14 residues. V dropped 6 bases and J dropped 3 bases, with 11 bases sitting between them. The CDR3 here is CASRGAPPNEKLFF. The CDR3 DNA reads as TGTGCCAGTAGGGGGGCCCCACCTAATGAAAAACTGTTTTTT.

The V call is TRBV6-5, the J call TRBJ1-1; D is possibly TRBD1 (5 bases). The germline V gene encodes CDR1 MNHEY and CDR2 SVGAGI. Trimming took off 0 bases at V and 5 bases at J, with 16 bases between the two ends. The CDR3 spans 16 residues. CDR3 loop: CASSYSSGRVRTEAFF. The CDR3 DNA reads TGTGCCAGCAGTTACTCGAGTGGCAGGGTGAGGACTGAAGCTTTCTTT.

The chain is built from TRBV6-5 and TRBJ2-1; no clear D gene. Germline V gives CDR1 MNHEY, CDR2 SVGAGI. Trimming took 0 bases from V and 3 from J, leaving 9 bases between them. The CDR3 contains 15 residues. CDR3 protein: CASSYSENSYNEQFF. The CDR3 DNA sequence: TGTGCCAGCAGTTACTCCGAAAACAGCTACAATGAGCAGTTCTTC.

This chain uses TRBV2 with TRBJ2-1; the D gene is possibly TRBD2 (5 bases). The CDR3 contains 15 residues. Germline CDR1 SNHLY, CDR2 FYNNEI. The V and J ends lost 7 bases and 7 bases respectively, with 20 bases between them. As DNA, the CDR3 is TGTGCCAGCACAGCGAGGGCCGCCGGTATGAATGAGCAGTTCTTC. This encodes CASTARAAGMNEQFF.

V usage is TRBV7-6 and J usage is TRBJ1-4; TRBD1 aligns across 7 bases. Per the germline V gene, CDR1 is SGHVS and CDR2 is FNYEAQ. The trim removed 5 bases at V and 6 bases at J, leaving 6 bases unmatched. This CDR3 has 14 residues. This chain's CDR3 is CASSRGTVDEKLFF. The CDR3 DNA reads TGTGCCAGCAGCCGTGGGACAGTCGATGAAAAACTGTTTTTT.

The chain joins TRBV20-1 to TRBJ1-5; 9 bases are a match to TRBD1. With V trimmed by 3 bases and J by 8 bases, 11 bases remained unmatched. CDR1 and CDR2 from the germline V gene are DFQATT and SNEGSKA (reference sequence). The CDR3 is made up of 15 amino acids. The chain's CDR3 is CSASPGTGTLKPQHF. The CDR3, as DNA: TGCAGTGCTAGTCCCGGGACAGGGACTTTAAAGCCCCAGCATTTT.

This sequence joins TRBV5-1 and TRBJ2-7; D may be TRBD2 (6 bases). The CDR3 spans 13 residues. Deletions cut 4 bases from V and 4 bases from J, with 12 bases between. Germline V CDR1 and CDR2: SGHRS, YFSETQ. For the CDR3, the DNA is TGCGCCAGCAGCATAGAACGGGGGTACGAGCAGTACGTC. This gives the protein CASSIERGYEQYV.

This clone appeared a single time. The J gene is TRBJ1-2, the V gene TRBV6-5, with D uncertain. The CDR3 is made up of 13 amino acids. V lost 5 bases and J 2 bases, leaving 9 bases between the germline ends. The germline gives CDR1 MNHEY, CDR2 SVGAGI. In DNA form, the CDR3 reads TGTGCCAGCAGTCCTGATCAGAACTATGGCTACACCTTC. As protein: CASSPDQNYGYTF.

In regard to this clone: At the DNA level, this CDR3 is encoded by other sequences in the same sample as well. The genes are TRBV7-6 and TRBJ2-2, with TRBD1 identical over 11 bases. The V segment lost 5 bases and the J segment 4 bases; nucleotides outside the gene matches: 3. The CDR3 runs to 15 residues. In germline, CDR1 is SGHVS, CDR2 FNYEAQ. The CDR3 reads CASSRTGGITGELFF. The CDR3 DNA reads TGTGCCAGCAGCCGGACAGGGGGCATCACCGGGGAGCTGTTTTTT.

The rearrangement uses TRBV3-1 (or the pseudogene TRBV3-2) and TRBJ1-1, with no clear D. The germline V gene encodes CDR1 LGHDT and CDR2 YNNKEL (reference sequence). The CDR3 is 13 residues long. The V gene lost 1 base and the J gene lost 7 bases, with 10 bases spanning the gap. CDR3 sequence reads: CASSQGRHGEAFF. CDR3 coding DNA: TGTGCCAGCAGCCAAGGCAGGCACGGTGAAGCTTTCTTT.